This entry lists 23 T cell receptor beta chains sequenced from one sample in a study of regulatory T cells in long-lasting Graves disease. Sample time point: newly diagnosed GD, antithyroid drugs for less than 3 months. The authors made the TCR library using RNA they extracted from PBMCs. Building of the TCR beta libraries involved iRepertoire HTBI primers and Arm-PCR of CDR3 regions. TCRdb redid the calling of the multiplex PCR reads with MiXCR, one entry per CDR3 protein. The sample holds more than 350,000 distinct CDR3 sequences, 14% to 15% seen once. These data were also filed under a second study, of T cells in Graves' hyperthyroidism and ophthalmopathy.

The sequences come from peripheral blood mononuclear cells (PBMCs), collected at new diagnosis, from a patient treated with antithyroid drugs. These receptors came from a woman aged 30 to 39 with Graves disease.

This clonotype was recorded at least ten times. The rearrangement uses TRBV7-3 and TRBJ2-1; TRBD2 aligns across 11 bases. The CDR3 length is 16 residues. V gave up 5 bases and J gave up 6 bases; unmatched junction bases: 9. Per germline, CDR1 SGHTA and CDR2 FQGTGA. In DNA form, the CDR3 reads TGTGCCAGCAGCCCAACCGGGACTAGCGGATTCAATGAGCAGTTCTTC. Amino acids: CASSPTGTSGFNEQFF. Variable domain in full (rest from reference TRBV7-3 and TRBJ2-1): GAGVSQTPSNKVTEKGKYVELRCDPISGHTALYWYRQSLGQGPEFLIYFQGTGAADDSGLPNDRFFAVRPEGSVSTLKIQRTERGDSAVYLCASSPTGTSGFNEQFFGPGTRLTVL.

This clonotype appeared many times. CDR3 residues: CASSPGTRGSNQPQHF. The CDR3 DNA reads TGTGCCAGCAGTCCGGGGACCAGGGGGAGCAATCAGCCCCAGCATTTT. The chain employs TRBV27 and TRBJ1-5, with 7 nucleotides matching TRBD1. The CDR3 is made up of 16 amino acids. From germline, CDR1 is MNHEY and CDR2 SMNVEV (reference sequence). The junction had 8 bases not matched to a gene; V was cut back by 5 bases and J by 1 base.

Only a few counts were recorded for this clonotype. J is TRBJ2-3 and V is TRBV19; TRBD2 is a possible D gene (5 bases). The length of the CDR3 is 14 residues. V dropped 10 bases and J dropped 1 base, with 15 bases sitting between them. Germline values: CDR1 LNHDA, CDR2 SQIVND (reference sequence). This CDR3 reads CAIDGIPGTDTQYF. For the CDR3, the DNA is TGTGCCATCGACGGGATACCTGGCACAGATACGCAGTATTTT. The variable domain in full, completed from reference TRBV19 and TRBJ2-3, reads DGGITQSPKYLFRKEGQNVTLSCEQNLNHDAMYWYRQDPGQGLRLIYYSQIVNDFQKGDIAEGYSVSREKKESFPLTVTSAQKNPTAFYLCAIDGIPGTDTQYFGPGTRLTVL.

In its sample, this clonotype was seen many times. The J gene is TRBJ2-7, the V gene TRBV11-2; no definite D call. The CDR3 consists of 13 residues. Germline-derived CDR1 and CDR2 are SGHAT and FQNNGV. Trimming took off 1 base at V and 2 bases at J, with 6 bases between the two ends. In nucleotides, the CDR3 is TGTGCCAGCAGCTTAGGGCAGACCTACGAGCAGTACTTC. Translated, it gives CASSLGQTYEQYF.

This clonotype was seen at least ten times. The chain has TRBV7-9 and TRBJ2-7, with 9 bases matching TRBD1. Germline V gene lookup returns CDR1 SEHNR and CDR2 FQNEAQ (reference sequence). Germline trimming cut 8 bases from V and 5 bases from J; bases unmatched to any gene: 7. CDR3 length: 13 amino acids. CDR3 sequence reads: CASRYRGLDEQYF. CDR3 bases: TGTGCCAGCCGCTACAGGGGGCTGGACGAGCAGTACTTC.

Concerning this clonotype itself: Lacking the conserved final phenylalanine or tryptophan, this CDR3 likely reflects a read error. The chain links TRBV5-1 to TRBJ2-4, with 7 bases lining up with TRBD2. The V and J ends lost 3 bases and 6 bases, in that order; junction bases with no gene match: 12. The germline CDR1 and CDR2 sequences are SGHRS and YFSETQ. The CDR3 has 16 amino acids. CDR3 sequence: CASSSERDRWRNIQYS. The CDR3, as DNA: TGCGCCAGCAGCTCGGAGCGGGACCGTTGGCGAAACATTCAGTACTCC.

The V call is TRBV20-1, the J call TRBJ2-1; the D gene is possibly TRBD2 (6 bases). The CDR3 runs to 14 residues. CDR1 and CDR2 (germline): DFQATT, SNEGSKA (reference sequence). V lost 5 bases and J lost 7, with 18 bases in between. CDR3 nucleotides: TGCAGTGCTCACCGGGACTCCGAGCCGAATGAGCAGTTCTTC. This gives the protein CSAHRDSEPNEQFF.

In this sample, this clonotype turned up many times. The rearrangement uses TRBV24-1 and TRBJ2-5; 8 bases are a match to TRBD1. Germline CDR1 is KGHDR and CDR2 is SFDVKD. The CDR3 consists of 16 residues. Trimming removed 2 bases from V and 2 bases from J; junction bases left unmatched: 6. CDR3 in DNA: TGTGCCACCAGTGATTCCCAGGGGGCGAGGCAAGAGACCCAGTACTTC. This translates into CATSDSQGARQETQYF.

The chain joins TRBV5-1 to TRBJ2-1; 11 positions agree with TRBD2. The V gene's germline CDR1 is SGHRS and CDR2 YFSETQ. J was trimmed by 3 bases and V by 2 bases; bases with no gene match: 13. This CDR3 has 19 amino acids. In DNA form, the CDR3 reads TGCGCCAGCAGCTTACCTTCGGGACTAGCGGAGGCCTACTACAATGAGCAGTTCTTC. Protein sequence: CASSLPSGLAEAYYNEQFF.

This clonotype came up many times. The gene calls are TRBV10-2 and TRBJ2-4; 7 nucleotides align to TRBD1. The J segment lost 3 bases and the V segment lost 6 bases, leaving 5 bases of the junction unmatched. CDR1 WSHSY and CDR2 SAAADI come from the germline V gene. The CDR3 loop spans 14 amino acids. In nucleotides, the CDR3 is TGCGCCAGCAGCCGGGACAGTAACAAAAACATTCAGTACTTC. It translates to CASSRDSNKNIQYF.

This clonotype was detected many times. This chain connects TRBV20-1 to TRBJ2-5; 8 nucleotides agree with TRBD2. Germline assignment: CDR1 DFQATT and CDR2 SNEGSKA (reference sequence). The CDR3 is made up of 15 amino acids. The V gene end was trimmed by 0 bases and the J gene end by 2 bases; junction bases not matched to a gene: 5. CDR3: CSAREISGAQETQYF. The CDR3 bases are TGCAGTGCTAGAGAAATTAGCGGGGCTCAAGAGACCCAGTACTTC.

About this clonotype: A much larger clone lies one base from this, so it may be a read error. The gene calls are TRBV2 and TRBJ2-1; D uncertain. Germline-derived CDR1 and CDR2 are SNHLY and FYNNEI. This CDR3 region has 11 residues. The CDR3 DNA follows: TGTGTCAGCACCCCCTACAATGAGCAGTTCTTC. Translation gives CVSTPYNEQFF. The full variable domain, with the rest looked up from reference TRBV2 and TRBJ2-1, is EPEVTQTPSHQVTQMGQEVILRCVPISNHLYFYWYRQILGQKVEFLVSFYNNEISEKSEIFDDQFSVERPDGSNFTLKIRSTKLEDSAMYFCVSTPYNEQFFGPGTRLTVL.

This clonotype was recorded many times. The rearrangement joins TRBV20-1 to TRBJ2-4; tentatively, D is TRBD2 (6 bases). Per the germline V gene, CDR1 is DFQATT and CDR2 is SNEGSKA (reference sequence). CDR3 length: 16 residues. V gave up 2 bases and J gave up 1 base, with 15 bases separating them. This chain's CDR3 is CSARLGTSGAKNIQYF. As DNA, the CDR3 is TGCAGTGCTAGACTAGGGACTTCAGGTGCCAAAAACATTCAGTACTTC.

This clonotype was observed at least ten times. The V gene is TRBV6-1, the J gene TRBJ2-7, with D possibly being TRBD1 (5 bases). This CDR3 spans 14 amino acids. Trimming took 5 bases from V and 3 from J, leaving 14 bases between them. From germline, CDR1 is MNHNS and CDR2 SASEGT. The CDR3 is CASSQGRDYYEQYF. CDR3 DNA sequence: TGTGCCAGCAGTCAGGGTCGCGATTACTACGAGCAGTACTTC.

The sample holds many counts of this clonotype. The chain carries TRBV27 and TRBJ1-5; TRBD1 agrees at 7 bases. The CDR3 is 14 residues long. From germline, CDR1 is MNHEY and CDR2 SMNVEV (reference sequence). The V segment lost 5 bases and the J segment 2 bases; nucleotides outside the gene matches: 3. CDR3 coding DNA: TGTGCCAGCAGTGCCGGGACAGGCAATCAGCCCCAGCATTTT. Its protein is CASSAGTGNQPQHF.

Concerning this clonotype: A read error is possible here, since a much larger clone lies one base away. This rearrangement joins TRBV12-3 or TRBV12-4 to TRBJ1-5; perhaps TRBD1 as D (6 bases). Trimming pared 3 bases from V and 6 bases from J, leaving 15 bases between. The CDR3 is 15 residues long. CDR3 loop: CASSFLGATSQPQHF. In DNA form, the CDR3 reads TGTGCCAGCAGTTTTCTGGGGGCGACGAGTCAGCCCCAGCATTTT.

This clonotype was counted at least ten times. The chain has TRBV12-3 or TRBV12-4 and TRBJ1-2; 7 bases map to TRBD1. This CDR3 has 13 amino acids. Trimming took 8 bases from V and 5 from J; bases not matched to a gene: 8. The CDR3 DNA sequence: TGTGCCAGCGGACTGACAGGGAGTTATGGCTACACCTTC. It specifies CASGLTGSYGYTF.

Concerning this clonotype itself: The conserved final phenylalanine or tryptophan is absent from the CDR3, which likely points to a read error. This chain's CDR3 is CSVMTSGRVYEQYS. The CDR3 coding sequence is TGCAGCGTTATGACTAGCGGGAGGGTGTACGAGCAGTACTCC. The genes are TRBV29-1 and TRBJ2-7; 14 bases are shared with TRBD2. V shed 5 bases, J shed 4 bases, and the junction held 4 bases outside the gene matches. The CDR3 length is 14 residues. CDR1 SQVTM and CDR2 ANQGSEA come from the germline V gene.

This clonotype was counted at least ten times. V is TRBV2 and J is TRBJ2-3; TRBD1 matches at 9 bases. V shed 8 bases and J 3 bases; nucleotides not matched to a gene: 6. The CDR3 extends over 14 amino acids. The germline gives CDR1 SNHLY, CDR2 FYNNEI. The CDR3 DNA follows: TGTGCCAGCGTGGGACAGGGCGGGACAGATACGCAGTATTTT. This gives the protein CASVGQGGTDTQYF.

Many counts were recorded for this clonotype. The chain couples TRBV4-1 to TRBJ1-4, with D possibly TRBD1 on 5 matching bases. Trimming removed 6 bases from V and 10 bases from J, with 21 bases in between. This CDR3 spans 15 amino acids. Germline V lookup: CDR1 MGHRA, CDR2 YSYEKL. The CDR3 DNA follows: TGCGCCAGCAGTACCCAGAGGGGAAGGGACGTAAAACTGTTTTTT. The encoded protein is CASSTQRGRDVKLFF.

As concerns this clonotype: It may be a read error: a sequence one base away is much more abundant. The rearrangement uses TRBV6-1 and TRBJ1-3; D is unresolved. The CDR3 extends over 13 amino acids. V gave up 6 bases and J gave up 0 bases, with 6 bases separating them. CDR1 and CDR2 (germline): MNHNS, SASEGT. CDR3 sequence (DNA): TGTGCCAGCAGACAGCGCTCTGGAAACACCATATATTTT. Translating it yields CASRQRSGNTIYF.

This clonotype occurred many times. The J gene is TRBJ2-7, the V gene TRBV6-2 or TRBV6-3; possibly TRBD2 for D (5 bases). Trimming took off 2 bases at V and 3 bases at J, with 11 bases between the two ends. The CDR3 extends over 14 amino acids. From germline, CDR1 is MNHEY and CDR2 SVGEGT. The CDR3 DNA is TGTGCCAGCAGTTACGACGGTAGCGTCTACGAGCAGTACTTC. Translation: CASSYDGSVYEQYF.

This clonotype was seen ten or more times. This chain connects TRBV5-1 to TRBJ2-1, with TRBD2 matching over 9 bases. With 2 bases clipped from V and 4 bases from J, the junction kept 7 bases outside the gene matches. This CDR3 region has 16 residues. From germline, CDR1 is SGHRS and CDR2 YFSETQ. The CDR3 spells CASSLLAGGLYNEQFF. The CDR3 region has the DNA TGCGCCAGCAGCTTACTGGCGGGAGGGCTGTACAATGAGCAGTTCTTC.